Listed here are 14 T cell receptor beta chains from one sample, sequenced in a study of early T cells in non-severe SARS-CoV-2 infection (dated by TCRdb to about 2021). The method was 5' RACE. Data came from a NextSeq 500. Through fastp at Q25 and MiXCR, TCRdb rebuilt clones from the public reads, retaining in-frame beta chains. Rows are unified per CDR3 protein, each entry keeping the most common DNA and genes. The sample table shows 50,000 to 70,000 distinct CDR3 sequences, and under 10% are seen once. Of the sample, around 8.3% is held by the ten largest clones. Sequencing was carried out using whole blood. The source is an adult who was a healthcare worker with PCR-confirmed SARS-CoV-2 infection or an uninfected control (not recorded which).

Ten or more counts support this clonotype. The CDR3 DNA follows: TGTGCCAGCAGTTACGGGGGGGGGAGTTATCAGCCCCAGCATTTT. It yields the protein CASSYGGGSYQPQHF. The J gene is TRBJ1-5, the V gene TRBV6-6; D might be TRBD1 (5 bases). The CDR3 totals 15 residues. The V gene lost 2 bases and the J gene lost 5 bases, with 13 bases spanning the gap. CDR1 is MNHNY, CDR2 SVGAGI, per germline (reference sequence).

This clonotype has at least ten counts. CDR3 loop: CASSVDGGVNTGELFF. In DNA, the CDR3 is TGTGCCAGCAGCGTAGATGGGGGAGTGAACACCGGGGAGCTGTTTTTT. The rearrangement joins TRBV9 to TRBJ2-2; D possibly matches TRBD1 or TRBD2 (5 bases each). V was cut by 0 bases and J by 1 base, with 10 bases left in between. The CDR3 is made up of 16 amino acids. Looked up from germline, CDR1 is SGDLS and CDR2 is YYNGEE.

This clonotype has only a few counts. The genes are TRBV7-2 and TRBJ2-7; D is ambiguous. The V end lost 3 bases, the J end lost 7 bases, and 19 bases lay between the germline ends. The CDR3 has 15 residues. The germline V gene has CDR1 SGHTA and CDR2 FQGNSA. CDR3 coding DNA: TGTGCCAGCAGCTTGGCCCCTCTGGGCCTCGGTGAGCAGTACTTC. Encoded protein: CASSLAPLGLGEQYF.

This clonotype came up a few times. This sequence joins TRBV11-3 and TRBJ2-3; D not resolved. In germline, CDR1 is SGHNT, CDR2 YENEEA. The V and J ends lost 4 bases and 0 bases respectively, with 11 bases between them. The CDR3 is made up of 15 amino acids. CDR3 bases: TGTGCCAGCAGCTCCATAGGATCCAGCACAGATACGCAGTATTTT. Its protein product is CASSSIGSSTDTQYF.

This clonotype was counted between two and nine times. The chain has TRBV3-1 and TRBJ1-2, with a weak D call TRBD1 (6 bases). Trimming cost V 0 bases and J 8 bases, with 16 bases left between them. CDR1 and CDR2 from the germline V gene are LGHDT and YNNKEL (reference sequence). The CDR3 spans 15 residues. The CDR3 DNA reads TGTGCCAGCAGCCAAGAGGGGGCGCAGGGTCGGGGCTACACCTTC. It is translated as CASSQEGAQGRGYTF.

The rearrangement joins TRBV10-3 to TRBJ2-1, with 7 bases that match TRBD2. Per germline, CDR1 ENHRY and CDR2 SYGVKD. The CDR3 has 15 residues. The ends lost 4 bases at V and 1 base at J; junction bases unmatched: 4. CDR3 residues: CAISGRERSYNEQFF. The CDR3 nucleotides read TGTGCCATCAGTGGGCGGGAGCGGTCCTACAATGAGCAGTTCTTC.

This clonotype has more than one count but fewer than ten. The rearrangement joins TRBV3-1 to TRBJ1-1; 10 nucleotides line up with TRBD1. V shed 5 bases and J 3 bases; nucleotides not matched to a gene: 6. The germline CDR1 and CDR2 sequences are LGHDT and YNNKEL (reference sequence). The CDR3 extends over 15 amino acids. The CDR3 sequence is CASSKGTGEDTEAFF. In DNA form, the CDR3 reads TGTGCCAGCAGCAAAGGGACAGGGGAGGACACTGAAGCTTTCTTT.

In this sample, this clonotype turned up many times. This rearrangement joins TRBV20-1 to TRBJ2-4; 7 bases fit TRBD2. Germline-derived CDR1 and CDR2 are DFQATT and SNEGSKA (reference sequence). The length of the CDR3 is 13 residues. After removal of 5 bases from V and 0 bases from J, the junction contained 1 base not matched to a gene. This chain's CDR3 is CSAGEGAKNIQYF. CDR3 DNA sequence: TGCAGTGCTGGGGAGGGAGCCAAAAACATTCAGTACTTC.

This clonotype was detected many times. The chain recombines TRBV7-3 with TRBJ2-3; D possibly corresponds to TRBD1 (5 bases). V lost 4 bases and J lost 1, with 9 bases in between. The CDR3 runs to 14 residues. The germline V gene has CDR1 SGHTA and CDR2 FQGTGA. The CDR3 loop is CASSSMTGTDTQYF. The CDR3 DNA is TGTGCCAGCAGCTCTATGACAGGCACAGATACGCAGTATTTT.

The rearrangement links TRBV7-2 to TRBJ2-7, with D maybe TRBD1 (5 bases). The CDR3 runs 18 residues. Trimming shortened V by 1 base and J by 6 bases, and 25 bases separated the two germline ends. Germline V lookup: CDR1 SGHTA, CDR2 FQGNSA. The CDR3 DNA reads as TGTGCCAGCAGCTTAGAGGCAGTACGGACACTCACTAAGAGCGAGCAGTACTTC. Translating gives CASSLEAVRTLTKSEQYF.

In this sample, this clonotype turned up a few times. The rearrangement uses TRBV5-1 and TRBJ2-3, with 7 bases fitting TRBD2. The V gene end was trimmed by 2 bases and the J gene end by 0 bases; junction bases not matched to a gene: 6. The CDR3 extends over 16 amino acids. Per the germline V gene, CDR1 is SGHRS and CDR2 is YFSETQ. Written as DNA, the CDR3 is TGCGCCAGCAGCTTCCCTAGCGGAAAAAGCACAGATACGCAGTATTTT. Protein sequence: CASSFPSGKSTDTQYF.

This clonotype was observed a few times. CDR3 DNA: TGCGCCAGCAGCTTGGAACAAGATGGGACCCTCCACTTT. This codes for CASSLEQDGTLHF. The chain recombines TRBV5-1 with TRBJ1-6, with D uncertain. The CDR3 is 13 amino acids. Per the germline V gene, CDR1 is SGHRS and CDR2 is YFSETQ. Between the trimmed V and J ends, which lost 0 bases and 14 bases, there was a span of 12 bases.

About this clonotype: Since a much larger clone is just one base distant, this may be a read error. The chain joins TRBV4-1 to TRBJ1-5, with TRBD1 matching over 7 bases. The J call may be mistaken, given a closer DNA end match to TRBJ2-3. From germline, CDR1 is MGHRA and CDR2 YSYEKL. The CDR3 sequence is 16 residues long. This chain's CDR3 is CASSQGYRGINQPQYF. The CDR3 nucleotides are TGCGCCAGCAGCCAAGGGTACAGGGGAATCAATCAGCCCCAGTATTTT.

This chain uses TRBV12-3 or TRBV12-4 with TRBJ2-5; TRBD2 matches 12 bases. The CDR3 has 13 amino acids. The J segment lost 9 bases and the V segment lost 9 bases, leaving 8 bases of the junction unmatched. The CDR3 bases are TGTGCCAGTGGGACTAGCGGGTCGGGGGCCCAGTACTTC. Translated, it gives CASGTSGSGAQYF.